What follows describes a single TCR beta chain. V was clipped by 5 bases and J by 5 bases, with 9 bases between them. The CDR3 consists of 13 residues. The germline V gene encodes CDR1 WSHSY and CDR2 SAAADI. Clones were sequenced by immunoSEQ multiplex PCR, and TCRdb holds only the in-frame ones, with some missing. The sample holds some 89,000 clones; around 86% are singletons and the top ten take over 20%. This sample is part of a study of control samples from healthy donors and cancer patients. The sample comprised blood. V is TRBV10-2 and J is TRBJ2-2; TRBD2 might be the D (6 bases). This TCR was sampled from a man aged 25 to 45 in good health. CDR3: CASSFRGTGELFF. The CDR3 region has the DNA TGCGCCAGCAGTTTCCGGGGGACCGGGGAGCTGTTTTTT.